These 13 T cell receptor beta chains share one sample of origin, sequenced in a study of T cell responses to AZD1222 COVID-19 vaccine. Libraries were prepared by immunoSEQ multiplex PCR; TCRdb keeps only in-frame clonotypes and omits some of them. The sample records around 90,000 clones, roughly 89% being singletons. The sequences come from peripheral blood, collected on day 0 of MenACWY control vaccination. These receptors were collected from an adult in good health.

V gene TRBV6-6 combines with J gene TRBJ2-1, with D possibly matching TRBD1 (6 bases). Trimming removed 2 bases at V and 15 bases at J, with 11 bases between. Per the germline V gene, CDR1 is MNHNY and CDR2 is SVGAGI (reference sequence). The CDR3 has 11 residues. CDR3 residues: CASSYQGSPFF. DNA for the CDR3: TGTGCCAGCAGTTACCAGGGGTCACCGTTCTTC.

The chain carries TRBV5-6 and TRBJ1-2; TRBD1 matches 9 bases. Germline V gene lookup returns CDR1 SGHDT and CDR2 YYEEEE. V gave up 7 bases and J gave up 4 bases; unmatched junction bases: 5. The CDR3 covers 13 residues. In nucleotides, the CDR3 is TGTGCCAGCGCGGGACAGGGTCCCTATGGCTACACCTTC. Its translation is CASAGQGPYGYTF.

The gene calls are TRBV6-5 and TRBJ2-7; either TRBD1 or TRBD2 may supply D (5 bases each). Germline V lookup: CDR1 MNHEY, CDR2 SVGAGI. V was clipped by 1 base and J by 5 bases, with 18 bases between them. This CDR3 has 16 residues. CDR3 nucleotide sequence: TGTGCCAGCAGTTACTTACCGGGACCAGATGTTAACGAGCAGTACTTC. The encoded protein is CASSYLPGPDVNEQYF.

The chain combines TRBV19 with TRBJ1-3, with TRBD1 as a possible D gene (5 bases). Trimming took 1 base from V and 2 from J, leaving 18 bases between them. Germline V gene lookup returns CDR1 LNHDA and CDR2 SQIVND (reference sequence). The CDR3 runs to 18 residues. CDR3: CASSIVPPGRLPGNTIYF. The CDR3 region has the DNA TGTGCCAGTAGTATAGTCCCCCCAGGGAGGCTCCCTGGAAACACCATATATTTT.

The chain recombines TRBV2 with TRBJ2-1; possible D gene TRBD2, 6 bases. V gave up 8 bases and J gave up 9 bases, with 17 bases separating them. This CDR3 region has 13 residues. Per germline, CDR1 SNHLY and CDR2 FYNNEI. CDR3 sequence (DNA): TGTGCCAGCGGCGGACTATTGGGGAGTGAGCAGTTCTTC. It translates to CASGGLLGSEQFF.

The rearrangement links TRBV18 to TRBJ2-3; TRBD1 matches 10 bases. CDR1 is KGHSH and CDR2 is LQKENI in the germline V gene. The V gene end was trimmed by 8 bases and the J gene end by 2 bases; junction bases not matched to a gene: 7. CDR3 length: 15 amino acids. The CDR3 DNA sequence: TGTGCCAGCCAGCCTGGGACAGGGGACACAGATACGCAGTATTTT. It is translated as CASQPGTGDTDTQYF.

V gene TRBV15 combines with J gene TRBJ1-5; D not resolved. V lost 1 base and J 1 base, leaving 11 bases between the germline ends. Germline CDR1 is LNHNV and CDR2 is YYDKDF (reference sequence). CDR3 length equals 16 residues. The CDR3 loop reads CATSRVTQSSNQPQHF. As DNA, the CDR3 is TGTGCCACCAGCAGAGTCACCCAGTCAAGCAATCAGCCCCAGCATTTT.

The gene calls are TRBV23-1 and TRBJ1-5, with D perhaps matching TRBD1 (5 bases). TRBV23-1 is designated an ORF whose function remains uncertain. The CDR3 is made up of 13 amino acids. V was pared by 6 bases and J by 4 bases, with 10 bases between. The CDR3 bases are TGCGCCAGCAGCAGAGGGGAAAATCAGCCCCAGCATTTT. Translating gives CASSRGENQPQHF.

The chain is built from TRBV7-9 and TRBJ2-3; D is perhaps TRBD2 (6 bases). The V gene lost 5 bases and the J gene lost 1 base, with 16 bases spanning the gap. The CDR3 runs to 16 residues. In germline, CDR1 is SEHNR, CDR2 FQNEAQ (reference sequence). The CDR3 protein is CASSPTREWGTDTQYF. CDR3 DNA sequence: TGTGCCAGCAGCCCCACCCGGGAGTGGGGCACAGATACGCAGTATTTT. The complete variable domain, with remaining parts taken from reference TRBV7-9 and TRBJ2-3, reads DTGVSQNPRHKITKRGQNVTFRCDPISEHNRLYWYRQTLGQGPEFLTYFQNEAQLEKSRLLSDRFSAERPKGSFSTLEIQRTEQGDSAMYLCASSPTREWGTDTQYFGPGTRLTVL.

V and J are TRBV6-5 and TRBJ1-4; 8 nucleotides agree with TRBD1. In germline, CDR1 is MNHEY, CDR2 SVGAGI. The CDR3 has 13 residues. J gave up 8 bases and V 6 bases, and 5 bases lay outside the gene matches. CDR3 coding DNA: TGTGCCAGCAGAGGACAGGGTAGCGAAAAACTGTTTTTT. It yields the protein CASRGQGSEKLFF.

This clone appeared once. The genes are TRBV11-2 and TRBJ2-2; D might be TRBD2 (6 bases). The germline gives CDR1 SGHAT, CDR2 FQNNGV. The V end was cut by 5 bases, the J end by 2 bases, with 12 bases between. The CDR3 length is 15 residues. In nucleotides, the CDR3 is TGTGCCAGCAGCCTAGGGACTTCTAACACCGGGGAGCTGTTTTTT. Protein product: CASSLGTSNTGELFF. The variable domain in full, completed from reference TRBV11-2 and TRBJ2-2, reads EAGVAQSPRYKIIEKRQSVAFWCNPISGHATLYWYQQILGQGPKLLIQFQNNGVVDDSQLPKDRFSAERLKGVDSTLKIQPAKLEDSAVYLCASSLGTSNTGELFFGEGSRLTVL.

Here the CDR3 reads CASRAGTGLDSYNSPLHF. DNA of the CDR3: TGTGCCAGCAGGGCAGGGACAGGGTTGGACTCCTATAATTCACCCCTCCACTTT. V gene TRBV7-2 combines with J gene TRBJ1-6, with 9 bases lining up with TRBD1. V was clipped by 6 bases and J by 0 bases; unmatched bases: 9. CDR3 length: 18 amino acids. Germline CDR1 and CDR2: SGHTA and FQGNSA.

The genes are TRBV7-3 and TRBJ2-7; 8 positions match TRBD2. V dropped 0 bases and J dropped 9; count of bases not matched to a gene: 13. Germline CDR1 SGHTA, CDR2 FQGTGA. This CDR3 contains 16 residues. In nucleotides, the CDR3 is TGTGCCAGCAGCTTAACGCCCGGGGAAGCGGGAGTGGTGCAGTACTTC. It specifies CASSLTPGEAGVVQYF. Full variable domain (remainder filled in from reference TRBV7-3 and TRBJ2-7): GAGVSQTPSNKVTEKGKYVELRCDPISGHTALYWYRQSLGQGPEFLIYFQGTGAADDSGLPNDRFFAVRPEGSVSTLKIQRTERGDSAVYLCASSLTPGEAGVVQYFGPGTRLTVT.